The rows below give T cell receptor beta chains drawn from one sample of a study of control samples from healthy donors and cancer patients. Here immunoSEQ multiplex PCR was the method, and the copy in TCRdb shows in-frame clones only, minus some. The sample has 75,000 to 90,000 clones, around nine tenths seen once. Sequenced material: PBMCs. The source is a woman aged 45-59 years with colorectal cancer. CDR3s include the opening cysteine and the closing phenylalanine or tryptophan. The D gene is left open where the match is weak. Rows may omit the clone size; those that give it use once, few, many or a size class.

V	D	J	size	DNA	CDR3
TRBV2	NA	TRBJ1-3	NA	TGTGCCCGCAGTGGAGGCGGTTACTCTGGAAATACCATATATTTT	CARSGGGYSGNTIYF
TRBV4-3	TRBD2	TRBJ2-2	large	TGCGCCAGCAGCTCCGGACTAGCGTCGTTAGCCACCGGGGAGCTGTTTTTT	CASSSGLASLATGELFF
TRBV5-6	TRBD1	TRBJ1-1	NA	TGTGCCAGCAGCTTGGTAACAGGGGGCCAGACAGCTTTCTTT	CASSLVTGGQTAFF
TRBV6-6	NA	TRBJ2-6	NA	TGTGCCAGCAGGTTATACAAAAGCTCTGGGGCCAACGTCCTGACTTTC	CASRLYKSSGANVLTF
TRBV3-1/TRBV3-2	NA	TRBJ1-2	few	TGTGCCAGCAGTCCAACAGGGAACTATGGCTACACCTTC	CASSPTGNYGYTF
TRBV18	NA	TRBJ1-1	NA	TGTGCCAGCTCACCATCCGGACGGACGAACACTGAAGCTTTCTTT	CASSPSGRTNTEAFF
TRBV5-6	TRBD1	TRBJ1-2	NA	TGTGCCAGCAGCTTGGCGACCCGGACAGGGCCCTATGGCTACACCTTC	CASSLATRTGPYGYTF
TRBV28	TRBD1	TRBJ1-5	NA	TGTGCCAGCAGTCCGGGACAGACTAATCAGCCCCAGCATTTT	CASSPGQTNQPQHF
TRBV3-1/TRBV3-2	NA	TRBJ1-1	NA	TGTGCCAGCACCCACGGCCGTTTCGGGGGGGTCGAGGAAGCTTTCTTT	CASTHGRFGGVEEAFF
TRBV6-2/TRBV6-3	NA	TRBJ2-2	NA	TGTGCCAGCAGTTCCGGGGGCGCGGTTACCGGGGAGCTGTTTTTT	CASSSGGAVTGELFF
TRBV5-1	NA	TRBJ2-3	NA	TGCGCCAGCAGCTCGGCCGGGACAAGGGGAGATACGCAGTATTTT	CASSSAGTRGDTQYF
TRBV9	TRBD1	TRBJ2-5	NA	TGTGCCAGCAGCGCCCGGACAGGGGGCGCGGAGACCCAGTACTTC	CASSARTGGAETQYF
TRBV10-3	NA	TRBJ2-5	NA	TGTGCCATCAGTGCGCAGGGGCAGAGTGAGACCCAGTACTTC	CAISAQGQSETQYF
TRBV18	NA	TRBJ2-5	NA	TGTGCCAGCTCACCACCGACCACGGGGACCTTCCGAGAGACCCAGTACTTC	CASSPPTTGTFRETQYF
TRBV5-1	NA	TRBJ1-2	NA	TGCGCCAGCAGCGATCAAAACTATGGCTACACCTTC	CASSDQNYGYTF
TRBV6-5	TRBD1	TRBJ1-2	NA	TGTGCCAGCAGACCCTCGGACAGGGACAACTATGGCTACACCTTC	CASRPSDRDNYGYTF
TRBV6-5	TRBD1	TRBJ1-2	NA	TGTGCCAGCAGTTCCACCCTGGGGACAGGGGAAGGCTACACCTTC	CASSSTLGTGEGYTF
TRBV2	NA	TRBJ1-5	NA	TGTGCCAGCAGTACCGGGTCCCTTCAGCCCCAGCATTTT	CASSTGSLQPQHF
TRBV5-6	NA	TRBJ1-6	NA	TGTGCCAGCAGCTCTCCGGGCCCGCTCCACTTT	CASSSPGPLHF
TRBV10-3	NA	TRBJ2-3	NA	TGTGCCATCAGGGGTGCCACAGATACGCAGTATTTT	CAIRGATDTQYF
TRBV6-2/TRBV6-3	TRBD1	TRBJ1-5	NA	TGTGCCAGCAGTGTCGACAGGGACTATAGCAATCAGCCCCAGCATTTT	CASSVDRDYSNQPQHF
TRBV3-1/TRBV3-2	NA	TRBJ2-3	NA	TGTGCCAGCAGCCGGCCCCAGGGGGGGAGCACAGATACGCAGTATTTT	CASSRPQGGSTDTQYF
TRBV5-4	TRBD1	TRBJ1-1	NA	TGTGCCAGCAGCTTAACAGGGGAGGGGAACACTGAAGCTTTCTTT	CASSLTGEGNTEAFF
TRBV10-3	TRBD2	TRBJ2-1	NA	TGTGCCATCAGTGAGTCAACTAGCGGGGGGGCCTTGTGGCAGTTCTTC	CAISESTSGGALWQFF
TRBV6-5	NA	TRBJ1-6	NA	TGTGCCAGCAGCTTGGAACCGTATAATTCACCCCTCCACTTT	CASSLEPYNSPLHF
TRBV10-3	TRBD2	TRBJ2-1	NA	TGTGCCATCAGTGGACTAGCGGAAAGTGAGCAGTTCTTC	CAISGLAESEQFF